This T cell receptor (beta chain) was identified in a study of T cell changes during pregnancy in multiple sclerosis. Libraries were prepared by immunoSEQ multiplex PCR; TCRdb keeps only in-frame clonotypes and omits some of them. Of tens of thousands of clones in the sample, roughly 88% were seen once. The CDR3 totals 14 residues. The germline gives CDR1 MNHEY, CDR2 SMNVEV (reference sequence). V was trimmed by 6 bases and J by 4 bases, leaving 13 bases between them. This chain uses TRBV27 with TRBJ2-1; a possible D gene is TRBD1 (6 bases). The receptor comes from a female donor in good health, enrolled as a control in a pregnancy study. Sample: peripheral blood, taken in the third trimester of pregnancy. CDR3 in DNA: TGTGCCAGCAGCGATGGACAGATTTACAATGAGCAGTTCTTC. It codes for CASSDGQIYNEQFF.